The T cell receptor (beta chain) described here comes from a study of blood T cell repertoires in COVID-19 (TCRdb year 2020). For the study in its entirety: Samples covering the acute and convalescent phases of COVID-19 were provided by collaborators in the United States, Italy and Spain. A de-identified subject ID, COVID-19 status, age in years and sex were almost always included in the sample metadata. Where available, HLA class I and class II types were obtained from metadata supplied by the sample provider rather than from assay-based typing. Deeply sampled blood TCRbeta repertoires from subjects exposed to, actively infected with, or recovered from COVID-19 were included in the dataset. The repertoires were released in a freely available public database intended as a resource for research on the immune response to SARS-CoV-2. The samples were drawn from two sources: the first 160 participants of the ongoing ImmuneRACE study, and 1,200 or so subjects contributed by 6 global collaborators. The prospective study material was composed of cDNA or gDNA derived from T cells, B-cell-depleted T cells, or PBMCs.

The investigation overall reported the following: The amount of clinical and demographic metadata varied by source and participant and was provided uncurated.

The collaborating institutions used their own protocols to collect whole blood in K2EDTA tubes. For TCRbeta analysis, collaborator samples were shipped as frozen whole blood, as isolated PBMCs, or as DNA extracted from either sample type. V gives up 3 bases and J gives up 8 bases, and the segment between their germline ends measures 7 bases. CDR1 and CDR2 were assigned from the germline V gene as ENHRY and SYGVKD. The cysteine opens and the phenylalanine closes a CDR3 of 11 amino acids. Only the CDR3 part of the read is kept: 33 bases, read in frame from the first base. TCRbeta CDR3 regions were amplified from genomic DNA by means of the immunoSEQ Assay, a bias-controlled multiplex PCR. Concerning the study's data processing: The number of nucleated cells in each sample was estimated from the amplification of reference gene primers within the assay. Sequence reads were collapsed and filtered to measure the absolute abundance of every unique TCRbeta CDR3 rearrangement. For each sample, productive Simpson clonality was calculated by taking the square root of Simpson's diversity index across productive rearrangements. The table was pulled from immuneACCESS by TCRdb, which kept in-frame rearrangements only. Such tables lose some clones; where checked, under half of the loss comes from unresolved V genes, and the rest has no known cause. D and trimming come from the DNA, and the V and J calls and clone size come from that table. Here the sample has 100,000 to 120,000 clones; about 85% occur a single time. The ten largest clones add up to less than 15% of the sample.

A remark on this clone: Its binding antigen is unknown. Per-base quality was not reported, and no clone a single base away is much larger than it.

The sequence was obtained from a human donor in a cohort sampled during active COVID-19. The sequence joins TRBV10-3 to TRBJ1-1; there is no confident call for the D gene. Sequencing input: peripheral blood. The DNA is TGTGCCATCAGTGACACGACAGAAGCTTTCTTT. The translation is CAISDTTEAFF.